This is a list of T cell receptor beta chains from one sample in a study of blood T cell repertoires in COVID-19. Some clones are missing from TCRdb's copy, which holds only in-frame ones; the method was immunoSEQ multiplex PCR. The repertoire includes about 250,000 clones, approximately 90% of them detected once, and around 0.88% sits in the top ten. The sample was peripheral blood. These receptors were taken from a man aged 30 to 39 with acute or convalescent COVID-19. Each CDR3 is given with its conserved first and last residue. Each record gives: V gene, D gene, J gene, CDR3 protein. The D gene is left open where the match is weak.

TRBV6-5	TRBD1	TRBJ1-2	CASSGRQGVNYGYTF
TRBV28	NA	TRBJ1-5	CASSFLLQPQHF
TRBV5-4	NA	TRBJ1-3	CASSFGLGNTIYF
TRBV20-1	TRBD2	TRBJ2-1	CSAFTSGSAFF
TRBV18	NA	TRBJ2-2	CASSPAFQGRAGELFF
TRBV28	TRBD1	TRBJ1-2	CASSLGQGTYGYTF
TRBV5-1	NA	TRBJ1-2	CASSLNGQPTNYGYTF
TRBV30	NA	TRBJ1-1	CAWSVLAGLSVVF
TRBV28	TRBD2	TRBJ2-7	CAGKDAGASGEQYF
TRBV10-2	TRBD2	TRBJ2-7	CASRLAGVNYEQYF
TRBV3-1/TRBV3-2	TRBD2	TRBJ2-7	CASSPGLAGTYEQYF
TRBV7-9	TRBD2	TRBJ2-1	CASSPTSSIYNEQFF
TRBV24-1	TRBD1	TRBJ2-7	CEGDRGRVAYEQYF
TRBV5-1	NA	TRBJ1-6	CASSSQGPYNSPLHF
TRBV7-2	NA	TRBJ1-6	CASSLGSRVPPLHF
TRBV27	TRBD1	TRBJ1-6	CARKLRGRMRSPLHF